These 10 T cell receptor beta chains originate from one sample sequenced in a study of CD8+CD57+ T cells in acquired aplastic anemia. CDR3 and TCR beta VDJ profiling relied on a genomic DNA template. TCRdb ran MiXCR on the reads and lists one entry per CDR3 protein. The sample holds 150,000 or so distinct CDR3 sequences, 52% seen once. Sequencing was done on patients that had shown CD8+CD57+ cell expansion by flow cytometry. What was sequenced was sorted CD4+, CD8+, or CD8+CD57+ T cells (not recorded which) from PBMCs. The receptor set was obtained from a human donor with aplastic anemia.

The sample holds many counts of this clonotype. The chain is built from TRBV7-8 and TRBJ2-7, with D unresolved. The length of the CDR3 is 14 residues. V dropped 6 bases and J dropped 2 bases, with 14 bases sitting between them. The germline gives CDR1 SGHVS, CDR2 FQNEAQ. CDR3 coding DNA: TGTGCCAGCAGTTTGGATCTCTTCGCCTACGAGCAGTACTTC. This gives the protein CASSLDLFAYEQYF. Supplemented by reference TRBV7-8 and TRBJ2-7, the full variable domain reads GAGVSQSPRYKVAKRGQDVALRCDPISGHVSLFWYQQALGQGPEFLTYFQNEAQLDKSGLPSDRFFAERPEGSVSTLKIQRTQQEDSAVYLCASSLDLFAYEQYFGPGTRLTVT.

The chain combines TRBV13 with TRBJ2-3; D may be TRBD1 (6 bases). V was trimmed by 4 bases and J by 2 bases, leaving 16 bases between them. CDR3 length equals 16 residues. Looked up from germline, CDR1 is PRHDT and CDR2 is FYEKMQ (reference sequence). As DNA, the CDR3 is TGTGCCAGCAGCTCACTGACAGGAATGTACACAGATACGCAGTATTTT. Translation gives CASSSLTGMYTDTQYF.

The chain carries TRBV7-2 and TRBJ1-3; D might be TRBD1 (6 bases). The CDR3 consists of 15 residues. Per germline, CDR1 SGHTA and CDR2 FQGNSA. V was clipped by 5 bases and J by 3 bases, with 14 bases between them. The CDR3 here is CASSRLGGNGNTIYF. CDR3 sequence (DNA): TGTGCCAGCAGCAGGCTAGGGGGGAATGGAAACACCATATATTTT.

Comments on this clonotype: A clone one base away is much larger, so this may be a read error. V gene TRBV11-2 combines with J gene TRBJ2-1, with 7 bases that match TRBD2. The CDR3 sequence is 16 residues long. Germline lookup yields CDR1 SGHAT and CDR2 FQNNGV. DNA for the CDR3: TGTGCCAGCAGCCCTCGTACTAGCGCGCCCTACAATGAGCAGTCCTTC. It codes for CASSPRTSAPYNEQSF. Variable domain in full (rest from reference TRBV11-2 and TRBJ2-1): EAGVAQSPRYKIIEKRQSVAFWCNPISGHATLYWYQQILGQGPKLLIQFQNNGVVDDSQLPKDRFSAERLKGVDSTLKIQPAKLEDSAVYLCASSPRTSAPYNEQSFGPGTRLTVL.

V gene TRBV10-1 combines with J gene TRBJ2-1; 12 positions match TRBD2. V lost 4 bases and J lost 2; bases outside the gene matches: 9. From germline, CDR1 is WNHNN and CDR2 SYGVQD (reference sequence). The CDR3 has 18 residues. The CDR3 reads CASSGTSGVSVAYNEQFF. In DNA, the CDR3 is TGCGCCAGCAGTGGGACTAGCGGGGTTAGCGTGGCCTACAATGAGCAGTTCTTC.

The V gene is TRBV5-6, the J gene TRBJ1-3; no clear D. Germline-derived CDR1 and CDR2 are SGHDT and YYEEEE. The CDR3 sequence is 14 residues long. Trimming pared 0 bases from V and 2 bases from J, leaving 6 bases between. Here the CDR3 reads CASSLVGTGNTIYF. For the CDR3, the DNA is TGTGCCAGCAGCTTGGTGGGGACTGGAAACACCATATATTTT.

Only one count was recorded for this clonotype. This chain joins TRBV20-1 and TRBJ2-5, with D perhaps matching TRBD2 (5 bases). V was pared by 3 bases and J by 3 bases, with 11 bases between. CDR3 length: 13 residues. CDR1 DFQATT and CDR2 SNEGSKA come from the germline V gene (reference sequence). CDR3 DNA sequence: TGCAGTGCTAGGCCGGGAACTAAAGAGACCCAGTACTTC. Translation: CSARPGTKETQYF.

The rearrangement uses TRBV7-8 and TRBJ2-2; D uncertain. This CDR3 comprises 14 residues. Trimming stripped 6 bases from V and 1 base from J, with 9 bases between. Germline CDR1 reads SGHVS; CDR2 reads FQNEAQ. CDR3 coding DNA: TGTGCCAGCAGAATCCCGGGGAACACCGGGGAGCTGTTTTTT. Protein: CASRIPGNTGELFF.

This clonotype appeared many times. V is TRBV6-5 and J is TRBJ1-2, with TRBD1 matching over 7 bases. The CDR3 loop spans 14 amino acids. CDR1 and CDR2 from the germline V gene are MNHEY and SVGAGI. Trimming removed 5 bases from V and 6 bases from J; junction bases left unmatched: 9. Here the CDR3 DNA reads TGTGCCAGCAGTAACTTGGACAGGACCCATGGCTACACCTTC. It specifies CASSNLDRTHGYTF.

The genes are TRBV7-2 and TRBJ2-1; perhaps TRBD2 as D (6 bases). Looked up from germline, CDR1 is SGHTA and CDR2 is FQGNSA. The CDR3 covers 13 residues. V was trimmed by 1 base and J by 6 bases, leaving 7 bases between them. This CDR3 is CASSLDGSNEQFF. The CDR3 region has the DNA TGTGCCAGCAGCTTAGACGGGAGCAATGAGCAGTTCTTC.